The 12 T cell receptor beta chains presented below share a single source sample, sequenced in a study of T cells in localized non-small cell lung cancer. Here immunoSEQ multiplex PCR was the method, and the copy in TCRdb shows in-frame clones only, minus some. The data contain more than 5,000 clones, about 40% of them singletons. Sequencing was performed on lung tumor tissue, taken before any cancer treatment. These receptors all stem from a man between 40 and 70 years old with stage III lung adenocarcinoma.

This clone came up a few times. The V call is TRBV7-5, the J call TRBJ2-1. TRBV7-5 is reported as a pseudogene. The CDR3 loop spans 16 amino acids. The CDR3 sequence is CASSLDQGVFGDEQFF. The CDR3 bases are TGTGCCAGCAGCTTAGATCAAGGAGTCTTTGGGGATGAGCAGTTCTTC.

The chain carries TRBV29-1 and TRBJ1-2; D call uncertain. Between the trimmed V and J ends, which lost 3 bases and 7 bases, there was a span of 15 bases. This CDR3 is built from 13 residues. Germline V lookup: CDR1 SQVTM, CDR2 ANQGSEA. The CDR3 nucleotides read TGCAGCGTTGACGGCGGGTACAAGATTGGCTACACCTTC. The encoded protein is CSVDGGYKIGYTF.

The chain carries TRBV7-6 and TRBJ2-3, with 9 positions matching TRBD2. The CDR3 contains 14 residues. The trim removed 5 bases at V and 5 bases at J, leaving 5 bases unmatched. Germline assignment: CDR1 SGHVS and CDR2 FNYEAQ. DNA for the CDR3: TGTGCCAGCAGCCCGGGACTAGCTAAAGATACGCAGTATTTT. Translated, it gives CASSPGLAKDTQYF.

This clone was counted a few times. The chain couples TRBV9 to TRBJ2-5; 14 nucleotides match TRBD2. V was pared by 5 bases and J by 5 bases, with 11 bases of the junction left unmatched. The CDR3 contains 17 residues. The germline gives CDR1 SGDLS, CDR2 YYNGEE. CDR3 region: CASSEGLAGAKGETQYF. The CDR3 DNA sequence: TGTGCCAGCAGTGAGGGACTAGCGGGGGCCAAGGGGGAGACCCAGTACTTC.

The J gene is TRBJ2-7, the V gene TRBV29-1, with D perhaps assigned TRBD1 or TRBD2 (5 bases each). This CDR3 is 12 amino acids long. Germline V CDR1 and CDR2: SQVTM, ANQGSEA. Trimming stripped 6 bases from V and 5 bases from J, with 14 bases between. CDR3: CSVRDLNDEQYF. CDR3 in DNA: TGCAGCGTCCGGGACCTAAACGACGAGCAGTACTTC.

The CDR3 DNA reads TGTGCCTGGAATTACAGGGGTGCCTACGAGCAGTACTTC. This encodes CAWNYRGAYEQYF. V and J are TRBV30 and TRBJ2-7, with 7 bases that match TRBD1. This CDR3 comprises 13 residues. From germline, CDR1 is GTSNPN and CDR2 SVGIG (reference sequence). The V gene end was trimmed by 4 bases and the J gene end by 2 bases; junction bases not matched to a gene: 5.

The chain combines TRBV18 with TRBJ1-1, with TRBD1 matching over 7 bases. Germline lookup yields CDR1 KGHSH and CDR2 LQKENI. The ends lost 6 bases at V and 0 bases at J; junction bases unmatched: 7. This CDR3 region has 15 residues. The CDR3 nucleotides are TGTGCCAGCTCTACAGGGGAGGGAATGAACACTGAAGCTTTCTTT. As protein: CASSTGEGMNTEAFF.

This clone was found a few times. J is TRBJ2-5 and V is TRBV11-3; tentatively, D is TRBD1 or TRBD2 (5 bases each). V was cut by 2 bases and J by 1 base, with 17 bases left in between. The germline CDR1 and CDR2 sequences are SGHNT and YENEEA. The CDR3 is made up of 17 amino acids. Here the CDR3 reads CASSLLPPGRTQETQYF. The CDR3 nucleotides are TGTGCCAGCAGCTTACTACCCCCGGGACGGACCCAAGAGACCCAGTACTTC.

V is TRBV19 and J is TRBJ2-5, with D perhaps TRBD1 (7 bases). With 0 bases removed from V and 4 bases from J, the gap between germline ends came to 18 bases. The CDR3 contains 17 residues. CDR1 and CDR2 (germline): LNHDA, SQIVND (reference sequence). CDR3 sequence: CASSIDQVTGTVETQYF. CDR3 in DNA: TGTGCCAGTAGTATAGATCAAGTGACAGGGACTGTAGAGACCCAGTACTTC.

This clone was detected once. V usage is TRBV19 and J usage is TRBJ1-2; unclear D gene. Looked up from germline, CDR1 is LNHDA and CDR2 is SQIVND (reference sequence). V was cut by 2 bases and J by 4 bases, with 11 bases left in between. The CDR3 sequence is 14 residues long. The CDR3 loop reads CASSISAGLYGYTF. The CDR3 DNA sequence: TGTGCCAGTAGTATATCGGCAGGCCTCTATGGCTACACCTTC.

The rearrangement uses TRBV5-1 and TRBJ2-1, with TRBD2 matching 8 bases. CDR1 is SGHRS and CDR2 is YFSETQ in the germline V gene. CDR3 length: 14 amino acids. V gave up 6 bases and J gave up 3 bases; unmatched junction bases: 5. The CDR3 protein is CASTIGTSYNEQFF. The CDR3 DNA sequence: TGCGCCAGCACTATAGGGACTAGCTACAATGAGCAGTTCTTC.

This clone came up once. This chain uses TRBV28 with TRBJ2-3, with D unresolved. Germline CDR1 reads MDHEN; CDR2 reads SYDVKM. Trimming removed 3 bases at V and 2 bases at J, with 3 bases between. CDR3 size: 12 residues. In DNA form, the CDR3 reads TGTGCCAGCAGTTTGCTCACAGATACGCAGTATTTT. Its protein is CASSLLTDTQYF.